This is a list of T cell receptor beta chains from one sample in a study of cytomegalovirus exposure and HLA in healthy donors. Assay: immunoSEQ multiplex PCR; the TCRdb copy retains only in-frame clones and omits some. Its clone listing holds 130,000 or so clones. The material sequenced was PBMCs. The receptors come from a middle-aged woman in good health and CMV-seronegative. CDR3s include the opening cysteine and the closing phenylalanine or tryptophan. The D gene is left open where the match is weak.

J gene	D gene	V gene	CDR3 protein	CDR3 DNA
TRBJ2-3	.	TRBV2	CASSEVYRASTDTQYF	TGTGCCAGCAGTGAAGTATACAGGGCAAGCACAGATACGCAGTATTTT
TRBJ1-2	.	TRBV6-1	CASKEGAGDYGYTF	TGTGCCAGCAAGGAAGGGGCAGGGGATTATGGCTACACCTTC
TRBJ1-2	TRBD1	TRBV5-4	CASSLQGVESGYTF	TGTGCCAGCAGCTTACAGGGGGTAGAGAGTGGCTACACCTTC
TRBJ1-1	.	TRBV5-6	CASSFQGKDTEAFF	TGTGCCAGCAGCTTTCAGGGGAAGGACACTGAAGCTTTCTTT
TRBJ1-2	.	TRBV7-2	CASSPTTGRFAYTF	TGTGCCAGCAGCCCTACCACAGGGCGATTTGCCTACACCTTC
TRBJ1-1	.	TRBV6-1	CATGNTEAFF	TGTGCCACGGGGAACACTGAAGCTTTCTTT
TRBJ1-2	.	TRBV10-2	CASAPQRDYGYTF	TGCGCCAGCGCTCCCCAGCGAGACTATGGCTACACCTTC
TRBJ1-5	TRBD1	TRBV7-2	CASSLDRGGQPQHF	TGTGCCAGCAGCTTAGACAGGGGGGGACAGCCCCAGCATTTT
TRBJ1-1	TRBD1	TRBV19	CASLRQGVNTEAFF	TGTGCCAGCTTGAGACAGGGGGTGAACACTGAAGCTTTCTTT
TRBJ1-4	.	TRBV5-4	CASSLGVGLNEKLFF	TGTGCCAGCAGCTTGGGGGTGGGCTTGAATGAAAAACTGTTTTTT
TRBJ2-5	.	TRBV28	CASSLDTDRETQYF	TGTGCCAGCAGCCTTGACACTGATCGAGAGACCCAGTACTTC
TRBJ2-1	TRBD1	TRBV7-3	CASSSGTESNNEQFF	TGTGCCAGCAGCTCCGGGACAGAGTCGAACAATGAGCAGTTCTTC
TRBJ1-2	TRBD1	TRBV28	CAVKGGQDSNYGYTF	TGTGCCGTTAAGGGGGGACAGGACTCTAACTATGGCTACACCTTC
TRBJ1-1	.	TRBV5-5	CASSLGGINTEAFF	TGTGCCAGCAGCTTGGGAGGGATTAACACTGAAGCTTTCTTT
TRBJ1-2	TRBD1	TRBV29-1	CSVDTGGDGYTF	TGCAGCGTTGACACAGGGGGCGATGGCTACACCTTC
TRBJ1-4	.	TRBV5-1	CASSLDTGIEKLFF	TGCGCCAGCAGCTTGGATACAGGGATTGAAAAACTGTTTTTT
TRBJ1-2	.	TRBV7-3	CASSLALGGYTF	TGTGCCAGCAGCTTAGCTCTAGGTGGCTACACCTTC
TRBJ1-2	.	TRBV19	CASTREASLRGYTF	TGTGCCAGTACGAGGGAGGCGTCCCTCCGTGGCTACACCTTC
TRBJ2-2	TRBD2	TRBV9	CASSVLRGGINTGELFF	TGTGCCAGCAGCGTATTACGCGGGGGGATTAACACCGGGGAGCTGTTTTTT
TRBJ1-5	TRBD1	TRBV6-1	CASRGQTNQPQHF	TGTGCCAGCAGGGGACAGACCAATCAGCCCCAGCATTTT
TRBJ1-6	.	TRBV27	CASSPPGQYNSPLHF	TGTGCCAGCAGTCCCCCTGGACAGTATAATTCACCCCTCCACTTT
TRBJ2-5	TRBD2	TRBV7-2	CASSSGGAQETQYF	TGTGCCAGCAGTTCCGGGGGGGCCCAAGAGACCCAGTACTTC
TRBJ2-7	.	TRBV2	CASSEARRAYEQYF	TGTGCCAGCAGTGAGGCGCGGAGAGCCTACGAGCAGTACTTC
TRBJ2-1	TRBD2	TRBV7-3	CASSLGLAGGTEQFF	TGTGCCAGCAGCTTAGGCCTAGCGGGGGGAACTGAGCAGTTCTTC
TRBJ2-7	TRBD1	TRBV18	CASSPDRVDHEQYF	TGTGCCAGCTCACCTGACAGGGTTGACCACGAGCAGTACTTC
TRBJ2-7	.	TRBV11-3	CASSPGTPGEQYF	TGTGCCAGCAGTCCCGGAACCCCCGGGGAGCAGTACTTC
TRBJ1-2	.	TRBV28	CASSLRPGGYTF	TGTGCCAGCAGTTTACGACCAGGGGGCTACACCTTC
TRBJ1-1	TRBD1	TRBV7-9	CASSSDRRVTEAFF	TGTGCCAGCAGCTCGGACAGGAGGGTCACTGAAGCTTTCTTT
TRBJ2-7	TRBD1	TRBV4-2	CASSREGTGAYEQYF	TGTGCCAGCAGCCGAGAGGGCACAGGGGCCTACGAGCAGTACTTC
TRBJ2-6	.	TRBV5-4	CASSLAGSAGANVLTF	TGTGCCAGCAGCTTGGCGGGGTCTGCTGGGGCCAACGTCCTGACTTTC
TRBJ1-2	TRBD1	TRBV7-9	CASSPRTGRHYGYTF	TGTGCCAGCAGCCCAAGGACAGGGAGGCACTATGGCTACACCTTC
TRBJ1-2	TRBD1	TRBV6-1	CASTRTGTYGYTF	TGTGCCAGCACTAGGACAGGGACCTATGGCTACACCTTC
TRBJ1-2	TRBD1	TRBV28	CASTLDRGRSYGYTF	TGTGCCAGCACCTTGGATAGGGGGCGAAGCTATGGCTACACCTTC
TRBJ2-2	TRBD2	TRBV7-2	CASSPGTITGELFF	TGTGCCAGCAGCCCCGGGACTATTACCGGGGAGCTGTTTTTT
TRBJ1-5	.	TRBV28	CASSFSGRDSNQPQHF	TGTGCCAGCAGTTTCTCCGGACGGGATAGCAATCAGCCCCAGCATTTT
TRBJ1-2	.	TRBV5-1	CASSLDSGEGSYTF	TGCGCCAGCAGCTTGGACTCGGGAGAGGGTAGCTACACCTTC
TRBJ2-3	.	TRBV9	CASSVQGTPGDTQYF	TGTGCCAGCAGCGTTCAGGGGACGCCGGGGGATACGCAGTATTTT
TRBJ2-2	TRBD1	TRBV5-1	CASSLDPGQGKTGELFF	TGCGCCAGCAGCTTGGACCCGGGACAGGGTAAAACCGGGGAGCTGTTTTTT
TRBJ1-3	TRBD1	TRBV9	CASSVDPGGTNTIYF	TGTGCCAGCAGCGTAGATCCAGGGGGAACAAACACCATATATTTT
TRBJ2-7	TRBD1	TRBV6-6	CASSSNRDSYEQYF	TGTGCCAGCAGTTCGAATCGGGACAGCTACGAGCAGTACTTC
TRBJ1-5	TRBD1	TRBV11-2	CASSSGQGTQPQHF	TGTGCCAGCAGCTCAGGACAGGGGACCCAGCCCCAGCATTTT
TRBJ1-2	TRBD1	TRBV18	CASSPEGAYGYTF	TGTGCCAGCTCACCAGAGGGGGCGTATGGCTACACCTTC
TRBJ1-6	.	TRBV7-9	CASSSQTAYNSPLHF	TGTGCCAGCAGTTCTCAGACAGCTTATAATTCACCCCTCCACTTT
TRBJ1-1	TRBD1	TRBV2	CASSRQGENTEAFF	TGTGCCAGCAGTCGACAGGGTGAGAACACTGAAGCTTTCTTT
TRBJ2-7	.	TRBV7-2	CASSLQGRHYEQYF	TGTGCCAGCAGCCTTCAGGGGCGCCACTACGAGCAGTACTTC